Described below is a single T cell receptor (beta chain) sequence and its context. Its cognate antigen has yet to be identified. The sample holds no much larger clone one base away, and base qualities are not on file. The data belong to a study of PD-1 blockade in classical Hodgkin lymphoma (dated by TCRdb to about 2020). A note on the overall study: Nivolumab dosing was 3 mg/kg intravenously every 2 weeks, continuing until either disease progression or unacceptable toxicity. The study used CyTOF and TCR beta sequencing to define a peripheral blood immune signature of response to PD-1 blockade in classical Hodgkin lymphoma.

The study at large found these results: Baseline TCR diversity was reported as lower in newly diagnosed patients than in healthy donors, and lower still in relapsed/refractory patients. Trial patients achieving complete response had baseline diversity similar to newly diagnosed patients, whereas partial responders and progressors had significantly lower diversity. Lower diversity was observed in patients in whom nivolumab was started less than 1 year after ASCT, and these patients were excluded from later analyses so that confounding by immune reconstitution would be avoided. The study was limited to a single clinical trial cohort, and causes of repertoire differences, possibly disease activity or prior therapy, remained undefined. By C4D1, a significant rise was seen in CD4+ TCR diversity but not in CD8+ TCR diversity (p=0.0027 vs p=0.16), and the rise was most apparent among complete responders (p=0.02).

The time point label for this specimen denotes: cycle 2 day 1 (C2D1) of nivolumab. All trial patients had relapsed after autologous stem cell transplantation, with cohorts A, B and C differing in prior brentuximab vedotin exposure. A total of roughly 57 patients with relapsed/refractory classical Hodgkin lymphoma made up the trial cohort, and each patient's best overall response was complete response, partial response or progressive disease. Trial patients were treated with single-agent nivolumab in the multi-cohort phase II CheckMate 205 trial. Best overall response was determined by an independent review committee according to the 2007 International Working Group response criteria. Trial PBMCs were collected immediately before nivolumab initiation (C1D1) and during therapy at cycle 2 day 1 and cycle 4 day 1. After peripheral blood was drawn into 8 mL Vacutainer Cell Preparation Tubes, PBMCs were isolated by centrifugation and then cryopreserved.

Genomic DNA was isolated using the Qiagen DNeasy kit from unsorted PBMCs as well as from negatively selected CD4+ and CD8+ fractions. TCR beta CDR3 regions were amplified by immunoSEQ multiplex PCR using primers annealing to V and J segments. Amplification bias was minimized using a synthetic immune receptor repertoire, and residual bias was removed computationally after sequencing. In the paper's pipeline: Custom Python scripts were used to quantify repertoire diversity as the Shannon entropy index. Unsorted, CD4+ and CD8+ repertoires were examined separately, except in combined analyses, for which CD4+ and CD8+ sequences were merged in silico. Clonal expansion was defined as a frequency increase of at least 2-fold after treatment compared with C1D1, and clones undetected at baseline were assigned a pseudocount of 0.5. Clones with 0 or 1 copy at C1D1 were classified as singleton clones, and clones with 2 or more copies were classified as non-singleton clones. Clones expanded in unsorted samples were assigned a CD4+, CD8+ or unknown annotation through matching of protein sequences in sorted samples from the same patient. Wilcoxon tests were applied to paired samples to test diversity changes from C1D1 to C4D1. TCRdb's version of the immuneACCESS table is confined to in-frame rearrangements and falls short of the full clone set. An unresolved V gene accounts for under half of the shortfall where checked; the remainder is of unknown origin. D and trimming were read from the DNA, whereas the V and J calls and clone size are those reported in that table. The sample table shows about 58,000 clones, and 91% are seen once. 8.5% to 12% of the sample comes from the top ten.

Trimming takes 5 bases from V and 6 bases from J, and the germline ends sit 14 bases apart. Sequences SGHVT (CDR1) and SQSDAQ (CDR2) are obtained from the germline V gene. The CDR3 runs 15 residues from the cysteine to the phenylalanine. Only the CDR3 region is kept as DNA, spanning 45 bases read in frame from base 1. The chain couples TRBV7-4 to TRBJ1-6; matching of 5 bases hints at TRBD1 as the D gene. The source is a human donor with classical Hodgkin lymphoma. The sample here was peripheral blood mononuclear cells (PBMCs), taken before the second cycle of nivolumab. The DNA reads as follows: TGTGCCAGCAGCCCAGAGTGGGGGGGTAATTCACCCCTCCACTTT. It specifies CASSPEWGGNSPLHF.